Below are 18 T cell receptor beta chains sequenced from a single sample in a study of cytomegalovirus exposure and HLA in healthy donors. PCR employed 60 Vbeta and 13 Jbeta primers. TCRdb's table, derived via immunoSEQ multiplex PCR, lists solely in-frame clones and lacks some. Among over 150,000 clones listed, approximately 79% were seen once. Sequencing input: PBMCs. Receptors were obtained from a woman younger than 30 in good health and CMV-seronegative.

This clone was observed a handful of times. The chain uses TRBV5-1 and TRBJ2-2, with 14 bases lining up with TRBD2. Germline CDR1 is SGHRS and CDR2 is YFSETQ. CDR3 length: 16 amino acids. With 4 bases clipped from V and 7 bases from J, the junction kept 6 bases outside the gene matches. In DNA, the CDR3 is TGCGCCAGCAGCCAGACTAGCGGGAGGGATCACGGGGAGCTGTTTTTT. This sequence encodes CASSQTSGRDHGELFF.

The rearrangement joins TRBV21-1 to TRBJ2-7; the table's D call of TRBD1 was not tested on the DNA. TRBV21-1 has pseudogene status. This CDR3 contains 15 residues. The CDR3 sequence: CASSSLGQGAREQYF. For the CDR3, the DNA is TGTGCCAGCAGCTCTCTCGGACAGGGGGCCCGCGAGCAGTACTTC.

V and J are TRBV10-3 and TRBJ2-7, with TRBD1 matching 7 bases. The J segment lost 1 base and the V segment lost 9 bases, leaving 3 bases of the junction unmatched. The CDR3 contains 12 residues. Germline assignment: CDR1 ENHRY and CDR2 SYGVKD. CDR3 protein: CAMGTESYEQYF. The CDR3, as DNA: TGTGCCATGGGGACAGAGTCCTACGAGCAGTACTTC.

The rearrangement joins TRBV4-1 to TRBJ2-5, with 7 bases that match TRBD2. CDR3 length equals 17 residues. Germline V CDR1 and CDR2: MGHRA, YSYEKL. V lost 2 bases, J lost 5 bases, and 14 bases stayed unmatched. As DNA, the CDR3 is TGCGCCAGCAGCCAATCTGTTGGCGGGGGACCGGGGGAGACCCAGTACTTC. Protein sequence: CASSQSVGGGPGETQYF.

This sequence joins TRBV2 and TRBJ1-1; 7 bases match TRBD1. The CDR3 spans 14 residues. Per the germline V gene, CDR1 is SNHLY and CDR2 is FYNNEI. Trimming removed 5 bases from V and 1 base from J; junction bases left unmatched: 4. CDR3 residues: CASSITGENTEAFF. In DNA, the CDR3 is TGTGCCAGCAGTATAACAGGGGAGAACACTGAAGCTTTCTTT. Full variable domain (rest looked up from reference TRBV2 and TRBJ1-1): EPEVTQTPSHQVTQMGQEVILRCVPISNHLYFYWYRQILGQKVEFLVSFYNNEISEKSEIFDDQFSVERPDGSNFTLKIRSTKLEDSAMYFCASSITGENTEAFFGQGTRLTVV.

This sequence joins TRBV19 and TRBJ1-5; D not resolved. Trimming pared 5 bases from V and 6 bases from J, leaving 11 bases between. The CDR3 is 13 amino acids. The germline gives CDR1 LNHDA, CDR2 SQIVND (reference sequence). The CDR3 nucleotides are TGTGCCAGTAGTTTCAGGTTTGGTCAGCCCCAGCATTTT. It translates to CASSFRFGQPQHF. Supplemented by reference TRBV19 and TRBJ1-5, the full variable domain reads DGGITQSPKYLFRKEGQNVTLSCEQNLNHDAMYWYRQDPGQGLRLIYYSQIVNDFQKGDIAEGYSVSREKKESFPLTVTSAQKNPTAFYLCASSFRFGQPQHFGDGTRLSIL.

This clone was seen once. The chain joins TRBV10-1 to TRBJ2-1; TRBD2 agrees at 9 bases. CDR3 length: 17 amino acids. V trimming: 0 bases; J trimming: 8 bases; junction bases outside the gene matches: 11. The germline V gene has CDR1 WNHNN and CDR2 SYGVQD (reference sequence). CDR3 nucleotide sequence: TGCGCCAGCAGTGAGTCCGGGACTAGCATCAAAGACGATGAGCAGTTCTTC. Its protein product is CASSESGTSIKDDEQFF.

The chain employs TRBV4-2 and TRBJ1-2; TRBD1 agrees at 9 bases. CDR3 length equals 14 residues. In germline, CDR1 is LGHNA, CDR2 YNFKEQ. Trimming took 6 bases from V and 1 from J; bases not matched to a gene: 3. The DNA of the CDR3 is TGTGCCAGCAGGGGACAGGGATATAACTATGGCTACACCTTC. This translates into CASRGQGYNYGYTF.

This sequence joins TRBV27 and TRBJ2-7; 9 nucleotides line up with TRBD1. This CDR3 is 13 amino acids long. Germline V gene lookup returns CDR1 MNHEY and CDR2 SMNVEV (reference sequence). The J segment lost 3 bases and the V segment lost 8 bases, leaving 5 bases of the junction unmatched. In DNA, the CDR3 is TGTGCCAGCCTTGGGACAGGGTACTACGAGCAGTACTTC. Translating it yields CASLGTGYYEQYF.

V is TRBV19 and J is TRBJ2-7; D is perhaps TRBD1 (6 bases). Germline lookup yields CDR1 LNHDA and CDR2 SQIVND (reference sequence). This CDR3 comprises 13 residues. V lost 3 bases to trimming and J lost 1 base, with 7 bases between them. CDR3 protein: CASSITGSYEQYF. The CDR3 DNA reads as TGTGCCAGTAGTATTACAGGGTCCTACGAGCAGTACTTC.

The chain links TRBV28 to TRBJ2-5; 10 bases align to TRBD1. Unmatched junction bases numbered 6, after V lost 4 bases and J lost 4 bases. The CDR3 sequence is 15 residues long. Germline values: CDR1 MDHEN, CDR2 SYDVKM. This CDR3 reads CASSSSRDRGETQYF. The CDR3 DNA reads TGTGCCAGCAGTTCCTCACGGGACAGGGGAGAGACCCAGTACTTC.

V is TRBV7-2 and J is TRBJ2-5; 12 bases are shared with TRBD2. Germline V lookup: CDR1 SGHTA, CDR2 FQGNSA. The CDR3 is 15 amino acids. V shed 5 bases, J shed 2 bases, and the junction held 3 bases outside the gene matches. CDR3 loop: CASSKTSGGQETQYF. The CDR3 coding sequence is TGTGCCAGCAGCAAGACTAGCGGGGGACAAGAGACCCAGTACTTC.

This sequence joins TRBV7-2 and TRBJ1-6; possible D gene TRBD1, 5 bases. In germline, CDR1 is SGHTA, CDR2 FQGNSA. The CDR3 covers 13 residues. The V gene lost 5 bases and the J gene lost 6 bases, with 8 bases spanning the gap. The CDR3 region has the DNA TGTGCCAGCAGCCCGGGGGGTAATTCACCCCTCCACTTT. It specifies CASSPGGNSPLHF.

V is TRBV4-1 and J is TRBJ2-6; D is possibly TRBD2 (7 bases). CDR1 and CDR2 (germline): MGHRA, YSYEKL. Trimming stripped 8 bases from V and 2 bases from J, with 19 bases between. The CDR3 has 17 residues. This CDR3 reads CASGTGGALAGANVLTF. The DNA for the CDR3 is TGCGCCAGCGGTACGGGGGGCGCCCTGGCTGGGGCCAACGTCCTGACTTTC.

The V gene is TRBV7-9, the J gene TRBJ1-6; no clear D. The CDR3 extends over 14 amino acids. V was cut by 0 bases and J by 7 bases, with 7 bases left in between. Germline V CDR1 and CDR2: SEHNR, FQNEAQ (reference sequence). CDR3 bases: TGTGCCAGCAGCTTAGCGGCGGAAAATTCACCCCTCCACTTT. This codes for CASSLAAENSPLHF.

This chain joins TRBV19 and TRBJ2-7; TRBD1 agrees at 11 bases. The germline V gene has CDR1 LNHDA and CDR2 SQIVND (reference sequence). Losses at the gene ends were 4 bases for V and 2 bases for J; bases not matched to a gene: 4. The CDR3 is made up of 15 amino acids. CDR3 nucleotide sequence: TGTGCCAGTAGTAGGACAGGGGGCGTTACCTACGAGCAGTACTTC. Its translation: CASSRTGGVTYEQYF. The variable domain in full, with the rest retrieved from reference TRBV19 and TRBJ2-7, is DGGITQSPKYLFRKEGQNVTLSCEQNLNHDAMYWYRQDPGQGLRLIYYSQIVNDFQKGDIAEGYSVSREKKESFPLTVTSAQKNPTAFYLCASSRTGGVTYEQYFGPGTRLTVT.

Comment on this clone: An end of the junction does not agree with germline; a read error may underlie this. The gene calls are TRBV7-9 and TRBJ1-1; D might be TRBD1 (5 bases). The length of the CDR3 is 12 residues. Germline V gene data show CDR1 as SEHNR and CDR2 as FQNEAQ (reference sequence). CDR3 nucleotides: TGTTCCAGCAGCACCGAGGACAAGGAAGCTTTCTTT. Translation: CSSSTEDKEAFF.

The chain recombines TRBV28 with TRBJ1-2; TRBD1 aligns across 8 bases. V trimming: 4 bases; J trimming: 4 bases; junction bases outside the gene matches: 14. The CDR3 sequence is 17 residues long. Germline V gene sequence: CDR1 MDHEN, CDR2 SYDVKM. CDR3 loop: CASSSLPQGEVRYGYTF. The CDR3, as DNA: TGTGCCAGCAGTTCACTACCACAGGGGGAGGTGCGCTATGGCTACACCTTC.